This TCR beta chain is drawn from a study of patients and donors after allogeneic stem cell transplantation. The length of the CDR3 is 14 residues. V was pared by 3 bases and J by 4 bases, with 6 bases of the junction left unmatched. Germline V lookup: CDR1 SGHNT, CDR2 YENEEA. TCRdb processed the RT-PCR reads anew with MiXCR; each CDR3 protein has one entry. This table has about 230,000 distinct CDR3 sequences, 13% to 15% appearing once. The table lists this clonotype with a few counts. Source material: blood, either unsorted or a sorted T cell fraction (not recorded which). This clonotype was obtained from a human donor who was either an allogeneic HSCT recipient or a stem cell or donor lymphocyte infusion donor (not recorded which). It is not recorded whose cells these are; they may come from a transplant donor. The chain joins TRBV11-3 to TRBJ2-7, with TRBD1 matching 7 bases. The DNA of the CDR3 is TGTGCCAGCAGCTTCCGCAGGGGGTCTTACGAGCAGTACTTC. This encodes CASSFRRGSYEQYF.